This TCR beta chain was obtained from a study of blood T cell repertoires in COVID-19. V dropped 0 bases and J dropped 5 bases, with 16 bases sitting between them. The CDR3 loop spans 16 amino acids. CDR1 is SGHDN, CDR2 FVKESK, per germline. As originally analysed: From reference gene primer amplification, estimates of nucleated cell counts were derived. TCRdb's table, derived via immunoSEQ multiplex PCR, lists solely in-frame clones and lacks some. V and J calls and clone size are copied from that table; D and trimming were computed from the DNA. The repertoire includes around 100,000 clones, roughly nine tenths of them detected once, and about 1.8% sits in the top ten.

This chain connects TRBV14 to TRBJ1-2, with D possibly TRBD1 on 6 matching bases. This receptor was obtained from a human donor with active COVID-19. The donor label of this sample is uncertain. Material: peripheral blood. CDR3 amino acids: CASSQDIGTRLYGYTF. In DNA, the CDR3 is TGTGCCAGCAGCCAAGACATTGGGACAAGGTTGTATGGCTACACCTTC.